This T cell receptor beta chain is from a study of Graves' ophthalmopathy and Graves' hyperthyroidism listed by TCRdb under 2018. As for the study more broadly: Peripheral blood was collected at initial diagnosis, prior to any treatment. TCR beta repertoire signatures were used to distinguish Graves' ophthalmopathy from Graves' hyperthyroidism and to predict progression to ophthalmopathy. In total, some 130 blood samples were TCR-sequenced: fewer than 50 ophthalmopathy, some 75 hyperthyroidism and some 17 hyperthyroidism-to-ophthalmopathy patients. To explore V-J signatures that distinguish ophthalmopathy from hyperthyroidism, a discovery set of about a hundred patients was enrolled, made up of 40 to 45 with ophthalmopathy and 57 with stable hyperthyroidism. The independent validation cohort included approximately 19 hyperthyroidism patients plus 17 patients who later progressed from hyperthyroidism to ophthalmopathy. In more than 5 hyperthyroidism patients, the T-cell repertoire of thyroid tissue was compared with the T-cell repertoire of blood. Following sampling, methimazole starting at 30 mg daily was administered to hyperthyroidism patients, and high-dose intravenous methylprednisolone was administered to ophthalmopathy patients. The 100 or so discovery patients were randomly divided into training and test sets at a 7:3 ratio.

On the study overall, not on this receptor specifically: Among expanded thyroid clonotypes with frequency above 0.001, most also showed up in blood, which suggests that blood repertoires may reflect the thyroid immune response. In cross-validation, the 13-signature model distinguished ophthalmopathy from stable hyperthyroidism with around 90% sensitivity and over 81% specificity, while in the test set the corresponding values were roughly 80% and 75%. In validation, the model predicted ophthalmopathy progression with about 64% sensitivity and 72.22% specificity; approximately 12 predicted patients were CT-confirmed with GO in a median of approximately six months. Sample size was not statistically predetermined, and group allocation was not concealed from the investigators.

A remark on this clonotype: Its antigen remains undetermined. Base qualities are not at hand, and no much larger clone is one base apart.

For repertoire sequencing, the TCR beta CDR3 regions were amplified from RNA transcripts. The first round was an RT-PCR using HTBI primers with the Qiagen OneStep RT-PCR kit, and this first round was followed by a second-round multiplex PCR, then size selection and purification. Libraries were sequenced on an Illumina HiSeq2000 using paired-end 100 bp reads. In the source study's methods: SOAPnuke was used to process the reads, removing any read that contained adapters or uncalled bases, had a mean Phred below 15, or lacked an exact match to the constant primer or identifier. High-quality paired reads were merged with COPE v1.2.5. Each unique nucleotide sequence was treated as a clonotype, and MiTCR v1.1 was used to align the clonotypes to the IMGT TRB V, D and J references. Analysis was restricted to V-J combinations with a frequency above 0.0001, which covered 99.2% of repertoires. A TCR clonal expansion and chaos score per V-J combination was defined as the ratio of F50 clonal expansion to chaos observed in the TCRdist matrix. Welch's t-statistics and random forest were used to reduce the features to 10 to 15 V-J combinations, which were then used as input to a naive Bayes classifier. The similarity between thyroid and blood repertoires was quantified using the Morisita-Horn index. TCRdb reran the public reads through fastp at Q25 and MiXCR, keeping productive beta chains. CDR3 protein sequences are deduplicated, and each keeps its most common genes and DNA. The V and J calls were not made by the authors but by TCRdb's processing. The sample profile shows 400,000 to 450,000 distinct CDR3 sequences; 21% of them were found once. Approximately 3% of the sample is in the top ten clones.

The CDR3 sequence holds 14 residues, the cysteine and phenylalanine included. Just the 42-base CDR3 DNA is kept, in frame starting at base 1. V loses 4 bases at its end and J loses 5 bases; junction bases beyond the gene matches: 6. From the germline V gene, CDR1 is SGHDN and CDR2 is FVKESK. Stable hyperthyroidism was defined as no progression to ophthalmopathy within 18 months of follow-up. Patients with hyperthyroidism were aged 18 to 65 years, had been newly diagnosed, and had a disease duration of less than 2 months. Anyone with other autoimmune diseases, uncontrolled infections, pregnancy or lactation was excluded from the study. Clinical symptoms, serum thyroxine, TRAb, thyroid ultrasound and orbital computed tomography were used for diagnosis. Using Ficoll-Paque density gradient centrifugation, PBMCs were isolated from about 9.4 ml of fresh peripheral blood. Trizol reagent was used to extract the total RNA, and its quality was then checked on an Agilent 2100 Bioanalyzer.

This clonotype originated in a woman aged 18-29 years with stable Graves' hyperthyroidism. Donor details come from another sample of the same person, matched by shared clones. Rearrangement joined TRBV14 to TRBJ1-1, and 8 junction bases match TRBD1. Input material: peripheral blood. The CDR3 sequence is CASSRRGPGTEAFF. In nucleotides, the sequence is TGTGCCAGCAGCCGCAGGGGGCCCGGGACTGAAGCTTTCTTT.